These 21 T cell receptor beta chains originate from one sample sequenced in a study of persistence of HIV-infected CD4 T cells. The libraries were made with immunoSEQ version 4 in survey mode. Assay: immunoSEQ multiplex PCR; the TCRdb copy retains only in-frame clones and omits some. The sample carries under 7,000 clones, roughly 70% recorded once. Their antigens are not known. Stimulation used 7.5 to 10 ug/mL lysate from CMV-infected fibroblasts. Sorting selected CD4+ T cells upregulating both CD40 ligand and CD69. Sequencing was performed on CD4+ T cells sorted from PBMCs after 18-hour stimulation, taken from a patient who received antiretroviral therapy. Receptors were obtained from an adult man with HIV who was CMV-seropositive.

This clone was detected a few times. J is TRBJ1-1 and V is TRBV4-1; D uncertain. Germline V gene data show CDR1 as MGHRA and CDR2 as YSYEKL. Trimming removed 8 bases at V and 5 bases at J, with 21 bases between. The CDR3 is made up of 15 amino acids. The CDR3 loop reads CASLASDGLETEAFF. CDR3 nucleotides: TGCGCCAGCCTCGCCTCCGACGGACTCGAGACTGAAGCTTTCTTT.

The J gene is TRBJ2-3, the V gene TRBV12-5; the D is unclear. From germline, CDR1 is LGHNT and CDR2 FRNRAP. V was shortened by 4 bases and J by 4 bases, with 6 bases between the two germline ends. The CDR3 contains 12 residues. The CDR3 reads CASGSTSDTQYF. The CDR3 nucleotides read TGTGCTAGTGGTTCGACATCAGATACGCAGTATTTT.

The V call is TRBV9, the J call TRBJ2-3, with 8 bases fitting TRBD2. This CDR3 has 14 amino acids. Trimming took 0 bases from V and 5 from J; bases not matched to a gene: 2. Per the germline V gene, CDR1 is SGDLS and CDR2 is YYNGEE. CDR3 nucleotide sequence: TGTGCCAGCAGCGTAGCGGGGGGGCGAGATACGCAGTATTTT. Residues: CASSVAGGRDTQYF. The full variable domain, with the rest looked up from reference TRBV9 and TRBJ2-3, is DSGVTQTPKHLITATGQRVTLRCSPRSGDLSVYWYQQSLDQGLQFLIQYYNGEERAKGNILERFSAQQFPDLHSELNLSSLELGDSALYFCASSVAGGRDTQYFGPGTRLTVL.

A word on this clone: One end of the junction does not line up with germline, which may come from a read error. This chain joins TRBV7-8 and TRBJ2-7; the D is unclear. CDR1 and CDR2 from the germline V gene are SGHVS and FQNEAQ. This CDR3 has 13 residues. The CDR3 sequence: CASSLEVNYAQYF. Here the CDR3 DNA reads TGTGCCAGCAGCTTAGAGGTAAACTACGCGCAGTACTTC.

The sample holds one count of this clone. Germline is not matched at one junction end, which may reflect a read error. This chain connects TRBV6-2 or TRBV6-3 to TRBJ2-6; D ambiguous. The CDR3 consists of 13 residues. Germline CDR1 reads MNHEY; CDR2 reads SVGEGT. In DNA, the CDR3 is TGTGCCAGCAGCTACTCTGGGGCCAACGTCCTGACTTTC. Translation: CASSYSGANVLTF.

This chain links TRBV18 with TRBJ1-1; 7 bases agree with TRBD1. CDR3 length: 14 residues. V dropped 3 bases and J dropped 0; count of bases not matched to a gene: 1. Germline lookup yields CDR1 KGHSH and CDR2 LQKENI. CDR3 DNA sequence: TGTGCCAGCTCACCTGGACAGGTGAACACTGAAGCTTTCTTT. This gives the protein CASSPGQVNTEAFF.

By its share, this clone is medium-sized. This rearrangement joins TRBV5-6 to TRBJ2-3; D gene unclear. The CDR3 length is 12 residues. Trimming took off 0 bases at V and 5 bases at J, with 4 bases between the two ends. Germline V gives CDR1 SGHDT, CDR2 YYEEEE. CDR3 DNA: TGTGCCAGCAGCTTGGTCGGAGATACGCAGTATTTT. The encoded protein is CASSLVGDTQYF.

The chain carries TRBV11-1 and TRBJ1-1; 8 bases map to TRBD1. J gave up 4 bases and V 5 bases, and 3 bases lay outside the gene matches. Germline CDR1 reads SGHAT; CDR2 reads FQDESV (reference sequence). CDR3 length: 13 residues. The CDR3 region is CASSTQGATEAFF. The DNA for the CDR3 is TGTGCCAGCAGCACCCAGGGGGCCACTGAAGCTTTCTTT.

The chain combines TRBV7-2 with TRBJ1-4, with TRBD1 matching 7 bases. The V and J ends lost 2 bases and 6 bases, in that order; junction bases with no gene match: 0. Per germline, CDR1 SGHTA and CDR2 FQGNSA. The CDR3 covers 13 residues. The CDR3 reads CASSLQGDEKLFF. The CDR3 nucleotides are TGTGCCAGCAGCTTACAGGGGGATGAAAAACTGTTTTTT.

The rearrangement uses TRBV28 and TRBJ2-7, with TRBD1 matching 11 bases. The CDR3 extends over 15 amino acids. The J segment lost 3 bases and the V segment lost 5 bases, leaving 6 bases of the junction unmatched. Per germline, CDR1 MDHEN and CDR2 SYDVKM. Here the CDR3 reads CASSPWTGGIYEQYF. CDR3 in DNA: TGTGCCAGCAGTCCCTGGACAGGGGGCATCTACGAGCAGTACTTC.

This clone was detected once. The chain couples TRBV7-9 to TRBJ2-7; 8 positions match TRBD1. Losses at the gene ends were 1 base for V and 4 bases for J; bases not matched to a gene: 0. The germline gives CDR1 SEHNR, CDR2 FQNEAQ (reference sequence). CDR3 length equals 13 residues. The DNA of the CDR3 is TGTGCCAGCAGCTTAGACAGGGGGTACGAGCAGTACTTC. Residues: CASSLDRGYEQYF.

This clone was seen a handful of times. The chain uses TRBV6-5 and TRBJ1-6, with 7 bases lining up with TRBD1. Germline assignment: CDR1 MNHEY and CDR2 SVGAGI. Unmatched junction bases numbered 9, after V lost 3 bases and J lost 7 bases. The CDR3 spans 16 residues. This chain's CDR3 is CASSYFARGTNSPLHF. As DNA, the CDR3 is TGTGCCAGCAGTTATTTCGCCAGGGGGACGAATTCACCCCTCCACTTT.

The V call is TRBV19, the J call TRBJ1-3; D ambiguous. The CDR3 runs to 14 residues. The V end was cut by 4 bases, the J end by 4 bases, with 11 bases between. Germline-derived CDR1 and CDR2 are LNHDA and SQIVND (reference sequence). The CDR3: CASSTTGPGNTIYF. CDR3 DNA sequence: TGTGCCAGTAGTACGACTGGGCCCGGAAACACCATATATTTT.

V gene TRBV18 combines with J gene TRBJ2-7; TRBD1 might be the D (5 bases). V was shortened by 6 bases and J by 6 bases, with 15 bases between the two germline ends. The CDR3 length is 13 residues. Germline V gene data show CDR1 as KGHSH and CDR2 as LQKENI. Here the CDR3 DNA reads TGTGCCAGCTCCCCCCGTCAGGGCGGCGAGCAGTACTTC. It codes for CASSPRQGGEQYF.

The chain recombines TRBV29-1 with TRBJ1-1; D is undetermined. The V gene lost 7 bases and the J gene lost 1 base, with 13 bases spanning the gap. The CDR3 loop spans 13 amino acids. Per the germline V gene, CDR1 is SQVTM and CDR2 is ANQGSEA. DNA of the CDR3: TGCAGCGGTGAGGGCTCAGCGAACACTGAAGCTTTCTTT. Translated, it gives CSGEGSANTEAFF.

V gene TRBV18 combines with J gene TRBJ1-4, with D perhaps matching TRBD1 (6 bases). In germline, CDR1 is KGHSH, CDR2 LQKENI. With 6 bases removed from V and 7 bases from J, the gap between germline ends came to 21 bases. This CDR3 is 16 amino acids long. The CDR3 loop is CASSLTGQGRIEKLFF. In nucleotides, the CDR3 is TGTGCCAGCTCCCTAACGGGGCAGGGGAGGATTGAAAAACTGTTTTTT.

This clone was recorded once. V usage is TRBV7-9 and J usage is TRBJ1-2; D gene ambiguous. CDR1 and CDR2 from the germline V gene are SEHNR and FQNEAQ (reference sequence). The CDR3 sequence is 12 residues long. Trimming cost V 1 base and J 8 bases, with 8 bases left between them. CDR3 amino acids: CASSLVEAGYTF. The DNA for the CDR3 is TGTGCCAGCAGCTTAGTGGAGGCAGGCTACACCTTC.

The sample holds a few counts of this clone. This sequence joins TRBV6-6 and TRBJ1-6; D perhaps matches TRBD1 (6 bases). Germline V gene data show CDR1 as MNHNY and CDR2 as SVGAGI (reference sequence). V lost 4 bases to trimming and J lost 9 bases, with 13 bases between them. This CDR3 region has 14 residues. The CDR3 here is CASSSLQGTSPLHF. Here the CDR3 DNA reads TGTGCCAGCAGTTCGCTGCAGGGGACTTCACCCCTCCACTTT.

The chain is built from TRBV4-3 and TRBJ1-1, with D maybe TRBD1 (5 bases). CDR3 length: 13 amino acids. Germline CDR1 and CDR2: LGHNA and YSLEER. The ends were cut back, 5 bases at V and 4 bases at J, with 11 bases in the middle. The CDR3, as DNA: TGCGCCAGCAGCGACAGTGGCCGCACTGAAGCTTTCTTT. This sequence encodes CASSDSGRTEAFF.

Judged by abundance, this clone is medium-sized. The chain employs TRBV6-5 and TRBJ1-2, with D perhaps matching TRBD1 (6 bases). This CDR3 is built from 14 residues. V was trimmed by 7 bases and J by 5 bases, leaving 17 bases between them. Per germline, CDR1 MNHEY and CDR2 SVGAGI. The CDR3, as DNA: TGTGCCAGCACAAAACAGGGTCCGGGGTATGGCTACACCTTC. Translated, it gives CASTKQGPGYGYTF.

The chain links TRBV13 to TRBJ2-3, with TRBD2 matching 7 bases. This CDR3 is 16 amino acids long. The V gene's germline CDR1 is PRHDT and CDR2 FYEKMQ (reference sequence). J gave up 0 bases and V 2 bases, and 5 bases lay outside the gene matches. CDR3: CASSLRAGYSTDTQYF. The CDR3 DNA sequence: TGTGCCAGCAGCTTACGAGCGGGGTATAGCACAGATACGCAGTATTTT.